The present T cell receptor (beta chain) was sequenced within a study of blood T cell repertoires in COVID-19. Sequencing used immunoSEQ multiplex PCR; TCRdb keeps in-frame clones, though not all of them. The data contain under 200,000 clones, over 70% of them singletons. This CDR3 has 15 amino acids. With V trimmed by 6 bases and J by 4 bases, 7 bases remained unmatched. CDR1 and CDR2 from the germline V gene are SGHTA and FQGNSA. The chain uses TRBV7-2 and TRBJ2-5; TRBD1 matches at 11 bases. This clonotype originated in a man between 60 and 75 years old with active or convalescent COVID-19. The sequencing sample was made of peripheral blood. The CDR3 DNA follows: TGTGCCAGCAGGGGCAGTGGGACAGGGGGAGAGACCCAGTACTTC. Amino acids: CASRGSGTGGETQYF.